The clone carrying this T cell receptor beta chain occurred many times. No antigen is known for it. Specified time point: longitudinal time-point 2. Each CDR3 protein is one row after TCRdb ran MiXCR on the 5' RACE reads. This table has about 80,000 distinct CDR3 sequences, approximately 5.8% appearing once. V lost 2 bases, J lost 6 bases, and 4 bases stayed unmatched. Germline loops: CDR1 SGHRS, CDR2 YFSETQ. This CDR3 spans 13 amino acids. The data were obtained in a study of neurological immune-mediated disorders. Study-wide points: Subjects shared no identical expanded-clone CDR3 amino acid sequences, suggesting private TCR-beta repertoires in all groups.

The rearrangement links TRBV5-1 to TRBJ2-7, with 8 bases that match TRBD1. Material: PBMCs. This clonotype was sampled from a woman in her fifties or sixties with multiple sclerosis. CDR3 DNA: TGCGCCAGCAGCTTCAGGGGGCGCCTCGAGCAGTACTTC. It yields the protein CASSFRGRLEQYF.